Included here is one T cell receptor beta chain sequence, with context. Its target is unknown. This entry comes from a study of cytomegalovirus exposure and HLA in healthy donors. Study-wide points: A missense variant in DCLRE1C was later tied to TCR beta V- and J-gene trimming. Among immune exposure information, only CMV serostatus was available.

This CDR3 is built from 15 residues. The PCR contained 60 Vbeta and 13 Jbeta primers. Only in-frame clones appear in the TCRdb table, and some are missing; sequencing was by immunoSEQ multiplex PCR. The sample includes about 160,000 clones, around 72% seen only once; the top ten take less than 3%. The TCR sequence derives from a female donor in good health and CMV-seronegative. Sequenced sample: PBMCs. The chain recombines TRBV21-1 with TRBJ1-2; whether TRBD1, the table's D call, matches the DNA was not checked. TRBV21-1 is tagged as a pseudogene. The CDR3 is CASSAPDRSNYGYTF. Written as DNA, the CDR3 is TGTGCCAGCAGCGCGCCGGACAGATCTAACTATGGCTACACCTTC.